A selection of T cell receptor beta chains follows, all from one sample in a study of blood T cells in healthy people across ages. MiXCR was run by TCRdb on the 5' RACE reads, yielding one entry per CDR3 protein. The top ten hold 17% of the sample, which has more than 800,000 distinct CDR3 sequences, under 35% seen once. Source material: blood. The receptors shown here come from a woman of 80 years or more in good health. Both conserved end residues are part of each CDR3. D genes are given only for firm matches. The size entry is marked missing in some rows and otherwise reads once, few, many or a size class.

v_gene	abundance	d_gene	len	j_gene	CDR3nt	CDR3aa
TRBV7-2	many	TRBD1	14	TRBJ1-2	TGTGCCAGCAGCTCGACCGGGACAGCCTATGGCTACACCTTC	CASSSTGTAYGYTF
TRBV12-3/TRBV12-4	many	NA	12	TRBJ1-6	TGTGCCAGCAGTGGGGTGGACTCACCCCTCCACTTT	CASSGVDSPLHF
TRBV7-2	many	NA	15	TRBJ2-1	TGTGCCAGCAGCCACGCAGGCCCATCCTACAATGAGCAGTTCTTC	CASSHAGPSYNEQFF
TRBV21-1	NA	NA	19	TRBJ1-2	TGTGCCAGCAGCATTGAACCCCCGGAAATGGCAGATACTAACTATGGCTACACCTTC	CASSIEPPEMADTNYGYTF
TRBV20-1	many	NA	15	TRBJ2-4	TGCAGTGCCCTTGTGGGAGGGGGAGCCAAAAACATTCAGTACTTC	CSALVGGGAKNIQYF
TRBV6-5	many	NA	12	TRBJ2-1	TGTGCCAGCAGTTACGAGGGGAATGAGCAGTTCTTC	CASSYEGNEQFF
TRBV6-2/TRBV6-3	few	NA	11	TRBJ1-1	TGTGCCAGCATGGGGGTCGCCGAAGCTTTCTTT	CASMGVAEAFF
TRBV14	NA	NA	13	TRBJ1-6	TGTGCCAGCAGTCAAGGGCGAATTTCACCCCTCCACTTT	CASSQGRISPLHF
TRBV5-1	NA	TRBD2	18	TRBJ2-1	TGCGCCAGCAGCTCCGGGGTACTAGCGGGGGGCCCCAGGGAGACCCAGTTCTTC	CASSSGVLAGGPRETQFF
TRBV14	NA	TRBD1	15	TRBJ2-7	TGTGCCAGCAACCGGGGACAGGGGGACTCCTACGAGCAGTACTTC	CASNRGQGDSYEQYF
TRBV11-2	NA	NA	12	TRBJ1-1	TGTGCCAGCAGCTTACTGCACACTGAAGCTTTCTTT	CASSLLHTEAFF
TRBV14	many	TRBD1	16	TRBJ2-1	TGTGCCAGCAGCCAGGACAGGGCGTCCTCCTACAATGAGCAGTTCTTC	CASSQDRASSYNEQFF
TRBV11-3	many	TRBD2	18	TRBJ2-6	TGTGCCAGCAGCCGTCTAGCGGGGGGGTCCTCTGGGGCCAACGTCCTGACTTTC	CASSRLAGGSSGANVLTF
TRBV6-2/TRBV6-3	NA	NA	15	TRBJ2-2	TGTGCCAGCAGATTCGTCGGGCCCTACACCGGGGAGCTGTTTTTT	CASRFVGPYTGELFF
TRBV9	many	NA	14	TRBJ1-1	TGTGCCAGCAGCCCCGGTAACACGAACACTGAAGCTTTCTTT	CASSPGNTNTEAFF
TRBV2	few	TRBD2	14	TRBJ2-5	TGTGCCAGCAGTTCCACCCGGGGGGTGGAGACCCAGTACTTC	CASSSTRGVETQYF
TRBV19	NA	TRBD1	15	TRBJ2-7	TGTGGCAGTAGTTCCGACCGCGCAGGGGGCTACGAGCAGTACTTC	CGSSSDRAGGYEQYF
TRBV11-2	NA	NA	15	TRBJ2-3	TGTGCCAGCAGCTACCGGCGGGATAGGACAGATACGCAGTATTTT	CASSYRRDRTDTQYF
TRBV9	few	NA	13	TRBJ2-2	TGTGCCAGCAGCGTAGGGTTGACCGGGGAGCTGTTTTTT	CASSVGLTGELFF
TRBV10-3	few	TRBD1	14	TRBJ1-1	TGTACCATCAGTGATGACAGGGGTAACACTGAAGCTTTCTTT	CTISDDRGNTEAFF
TRBV7-9	many	NA	13	TRBJ1-2	TGTGCCAGCAGCTTAGATGCTGTCGATGGCTACACCTTC	CASSLDAVDGYTF
TRBV7-2	many	TRBD2	16	TRBJ2-5	TGTGCCAGCAGCCGGGGACTAGCGGGGGGGGAAGAGACCCAGTACTTC	CASSRGLAGGEETQYF
TRBV7-2	NA	NA	11	TRBJ1-1	TGTGCCAGCAGCGCCGGGTTCACAGCTTTCTTT	CASSAGFTAFF
TRBV20-1	NA	NA	11	TRBJ1-6	TGCCGAACAGGGATCGGTTCACCCCTCCACTTT	CRTGIGSPLHF
TRBV7-2	many	NA	15	TRBJ2-7	TGTGCCAGCAGCTTAGACCATCTACAGGGCAGCGAGCAGTACTTC	CASSLDHLQGSEQYF
TRBV20-1	many	NA	13	TRBJ1-6	TGCAGTGCTAAACAGCCGTATAATTCACCCCTCCACTTT	CSAKQPYNSPLHF
TRBV12-3/TRBV12-4	few	NA	14	TRBJ1-1	TGTGCCAGCAGTACACAACCCCGGGACACTGAAGCTTTCTTT	CASSTQPRDTEAFF
TRBV7-2	NA	NA	14	TRBJ2-1	TGTGCCAGCAGCTTAGTTAGGGGGAACAATGAGCAGTTCTTC	CASSLVRGNNEQFF
TRBV25-1	few	NA	14	TRBJ2-7	TGTGCCAGCAGTGAGAGGGATGTTAGGTGGGAGCAGTACTTC	CASSERDVRWEQYF
TRBV6-2/TRBV6-3	NA	NA	13	TRBJ2-5	TGTGCCGGCAGCCGGACCGTACAAGAGACCCAGTACTTC	CAGSRTVQETQYF
TRBV18	NA	TRBD2	18	TRBJ2-1	TGTGCCAGCTCACCTACAAATCCCGGGACTAGGGATTACAATGAGCAGTTCTTC	CASSPTNPGTRDYNEQFF
TRBV5-1	NA	NA	15	TRBJ2-3	TGCGCCAGCAGCTTGCAGGGGCCCTCACTGGATACGCAGTATTTT	CASSLQGPSLDTQYF
TRBV18	NA	NA	12	TRBJ1-1	TGTGCCAGCTCCCCGGCCAGGGGTGAAGCTTTCTTT	CASSPARGEAFF
TRBV28	few	TRBD1	16	TRBJ1-5	TGTGCCAGCAGGCGCCCAACAGGGGTTAGCAATCAGCCCCAGCATTTT	CASRRPTGVSNQPQHF
TRBV28	NA	NA	16	TRBJ1-6	TGTGCCAGCAGTTTTAGCCGGAGGGGTAATAATTCACCCCTCCACTTT	CASSFSRRGNNSPLHF
TRBV27	many	TRBD1	15	TRBJ2-7	TGTGCCAGCAGTTTTCGATGGACAGGGGCGTACGAGCAGTACTTC	CASSFRWTGAYEQYF
TRBV27	NA	NA	16	TRBJ1-2	TGTGCCAGCAGTTTAAGATCGAGGGGGGAAAATTATGGCTACACCTTC	CASSLRSRGENYGYTF
TRBV28	NA	TRBD1	14	TRBJ1-1	TGTGCCAGCAGTTCGGGACAGGGGGCGCTTGTGGCTTTCTTT	CASSSGQGALVAFF
TRBV5-8	few	TRBD1	15	TRBJ1-1	TGTGCCAGCAGCTTGGGACAGGGGCGCAGGACTGAAGCTTTCTTT	CASSLGQGRRTEAFF
TRBV10-2	many	NA	13	TRBJ1-2	TGCGCCAGCAGTTTCCGGGACCCCTATGGCTACACCTTC	CASSFRDPYGYTF
TRBV24-1	many	TRBD2	18	TRBJ2-1	TGTGCCACCAGTGATTTGCCTCAAGGTCTAGCGGGGGGGTATGAGCAGTTCTTC	CATSDLPQGLAGGYEQFF
TRBV20-1	few	NA	13	TRBJ2-1	TGCAGTGCTAGACCCGGGACACTCAATGAGCAGTTCTTC	CSARPGTLNEQFF